The present entry profiles one TCR beta chain with its context. The data originate from a study of shared clonotypes between healthy human individuals. TCRdb's copy holds only in-frame clones and misses some; the assay was immunoSEQ multiplex PCR. The sample has roughly 2.2 million clones, under 95% seen once. Researchers partitioned CD4+ cells into CD45RA+ naive and CD45RA-negative memory subsets. After removal of 7 bases from V and 8 bases from J, the junction contained 10 bases not matched to a gene. Germline-derived CDR1 and CDR2 are MNHNS and SASEGT. This CDR3 contains 14 residues. The origin of this receptor is a man aged 18-30 years in good health. Some clones in this sample may be carry-over from other donors' samples. The rearrangement links TRBV6-1 to TRBJ1-4; 7 bases map to TRBD1. Sequenced: naive CD4+ T cells from PBMCs. Subset described: CD45RA+ positively selected. The CDR3 nucleotides read TGTGCCAGCATAGCGACAGGGAGGGAAGAAAAACTGTTTTTT. Encoded protein: CASIATGREEKLFF.